Given below is one T cell receptor beta chain in context. The antigen is not known. These data belong to a study of cytomegalovirus exposure and HLA in healthy donors. Study-level background: Later analysis reported that the roughly 120 validation repertoires shared the platform of the 650 to 700 first-cohort repertoires.

Overall study results and limits: The authors listed some 150 TCR beta chains as cytomegalovirus-associated. A subsequent analysis found that TCR clusters from the first cohort also tended to co-occur in the approximately 130 validation repertoires, with approximately 95% of cluster scores above 0.

Clones were sequenced by immunoSEQ multiplex PCR, and TCRdb holds only the in-frame ones, with some missing. The repertoire holds 55,000 to 65,000 clones, with 96% as singletons. The donors were part of the validation cohort of 95 to 150 subjects. That cohort was separate from the first cohort, which comprised 500 to 850 subjects. This receptor was taken from a man aged 18 to 29 in good health and CMV-seronegative. Sequenced input: PBMCs.

Here the CDR3 DNA reads TGCGCCAGCAGCCCCCAACCAGTGTGGAATGAGCAGTTCTTC. Translation gives CASSPQPVWNEQFF. The chain combines TRBV5-1 with TRBJ2-1; D remains unclear. Germline CDR1 SGHRS, CDR2 YFSETQ. This CDR3 is 14 amino acids long. Trimming pared 4 bases from V and 7 bases from J, leaving 15 bases between.